The present T cell receptor (beta chain) was sequenced within a study of T cell responses to AZD1222 COVID-19 vaccine. Broader study findings: Nearly half of unique spike-specific TCRs reportedly avoided B.1.351 and B.1.1.7 mutated regions.

Assay: immunoSEQ multiplex PCR; the TCRdb copy retains only in-frame clones and omits some. There are under 75,000 clones in the sample; about 85% occur only once, and just over 20% lies in the top ten. The CDR3 length is 15 residues. With 3 bases clipped from V and 8 bases from J, the junction kept 9 bases outside the gene matches. CDR1 SGHRS and CDR2 YFSETQ come from the germline V gene. On this clone itself: Its antigen is not known.

The V call is TRBV5-1, the J call TRBJ1-2; TRBD1 matches 11 bases. The TCR comes from an adult in good health. The material sequenced was peripheral blood, taken on day 0 of AZD1222 vaccination. The CDR3 sequence: CASSSGPGQGEGYTF. The CDR3 coding sequence is TGCGCCAGCAGCTCTGGGCCGGGACAGGGGGAAGGCTACACCTTC.